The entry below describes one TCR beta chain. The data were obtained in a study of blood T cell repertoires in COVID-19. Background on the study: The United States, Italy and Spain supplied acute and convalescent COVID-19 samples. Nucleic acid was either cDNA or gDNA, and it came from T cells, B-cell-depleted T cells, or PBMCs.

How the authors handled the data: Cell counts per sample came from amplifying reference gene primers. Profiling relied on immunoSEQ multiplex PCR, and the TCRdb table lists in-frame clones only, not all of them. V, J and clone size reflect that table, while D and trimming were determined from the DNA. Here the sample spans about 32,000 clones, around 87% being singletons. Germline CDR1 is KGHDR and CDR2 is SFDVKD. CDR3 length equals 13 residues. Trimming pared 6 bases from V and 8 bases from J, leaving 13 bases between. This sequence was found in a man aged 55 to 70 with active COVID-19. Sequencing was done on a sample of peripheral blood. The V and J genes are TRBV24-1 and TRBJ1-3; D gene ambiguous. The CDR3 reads CATSPGSGDTIYF. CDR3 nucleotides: TGTGCCACCAGTCCGGGGTCGGGAGACACCATATATTTT.